The next 2 T cell receptor beta chains were all read from a single sample in a study of cytomegalovirus exposure and HLA in healthy donors. Use of 60 Vbeta and 13 Jbeta primers characterized the PCR. Produced via immunoSEQ multiplex PCR; TCRdb's table is partial and in-frame only. The sample holds about 160,000 clones; around 80% are singletons and the top ten take more than 1.3%. The sample was PBMCs. These receptors all come from a girl aged 5-17 years in good health and CMV-seropositive.

V usage is TRBV27 and J usage is TRBJ2-6, with 8 bases lining up with TRBD1. Germline CDR1 MNHEY, CDR2 SMNVEV (reference sequence). The V and J ends lost 5 bases and 2 bases, in that order; junction bases with no gene match: 11. The CDR3 runs 18 residues. CDR3 sequence reads: CASSQTGGSITGANVLTF. For the CDR3, the DNA is TGTGCCAGCAGTCAAACAGGGGGAAGTATTACTGGGGCCAACGTCCTGACTTTC.

The chain links TRBV29-1 to TRBJ2-3; 7 nucleotides match TRBD1. With V trimmed by 7 bases and J by 6 bases, 10 bases remained unmatched. The germline V gene encodes CDR1 SQVTM and CDR2 ANQGSEA. The CDR3 loop spans 13 amino acids. CDR3 DNA sequence: TGCAGCGCCCAACAGGGGATAGGGGATACGCAGTATTTT. Encoded protein: CSAQQGIGDTQYF.